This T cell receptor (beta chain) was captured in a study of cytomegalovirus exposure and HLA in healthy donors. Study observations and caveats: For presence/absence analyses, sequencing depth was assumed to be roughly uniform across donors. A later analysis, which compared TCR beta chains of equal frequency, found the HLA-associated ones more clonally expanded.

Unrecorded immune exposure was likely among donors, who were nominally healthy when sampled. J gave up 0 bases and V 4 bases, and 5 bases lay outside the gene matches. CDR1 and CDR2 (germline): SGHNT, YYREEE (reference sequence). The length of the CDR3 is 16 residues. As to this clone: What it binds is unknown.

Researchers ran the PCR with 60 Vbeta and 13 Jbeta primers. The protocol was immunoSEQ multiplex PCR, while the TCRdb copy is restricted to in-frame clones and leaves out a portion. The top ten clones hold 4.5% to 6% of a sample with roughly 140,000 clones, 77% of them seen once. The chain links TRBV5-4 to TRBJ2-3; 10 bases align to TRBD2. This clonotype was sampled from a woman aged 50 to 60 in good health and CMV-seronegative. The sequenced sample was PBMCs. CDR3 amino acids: CASSVLAGISTDTQYF. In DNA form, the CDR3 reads TGTGCCAGCAGCGTACTAGCGGGGATAAGCACAGATACGCAGTATTTT.